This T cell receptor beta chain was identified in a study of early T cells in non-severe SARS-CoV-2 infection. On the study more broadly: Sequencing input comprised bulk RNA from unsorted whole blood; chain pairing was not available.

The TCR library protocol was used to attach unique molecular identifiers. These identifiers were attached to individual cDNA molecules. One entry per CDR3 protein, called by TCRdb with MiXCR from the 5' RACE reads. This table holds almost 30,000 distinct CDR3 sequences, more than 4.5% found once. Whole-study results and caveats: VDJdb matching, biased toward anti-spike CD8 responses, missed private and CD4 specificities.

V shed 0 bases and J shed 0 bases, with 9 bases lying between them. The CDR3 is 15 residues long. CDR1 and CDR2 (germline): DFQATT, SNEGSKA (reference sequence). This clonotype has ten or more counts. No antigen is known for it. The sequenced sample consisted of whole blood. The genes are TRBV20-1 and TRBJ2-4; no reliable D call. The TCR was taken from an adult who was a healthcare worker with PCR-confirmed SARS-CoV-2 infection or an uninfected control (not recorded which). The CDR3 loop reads CSARELELAKNIQYF. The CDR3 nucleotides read TGCAGTGCTAGAGAACTGGAACTAGCCAAAAACATTCAGTACTTC.